The present TCR beta chain was sequenced within a study of T-cell reconstitution after alpha-beta-depleted transplantation in children. Study outcomes and limitations: From newly produced T cells came most of the T-cell counts and diversity one year after transplant. Some patients' high day-60 TCRbeta diversity was traced to surviving recipient T cells and thymic progenitors.

This clonotype was counted a single time. No antigen is known for it. Unique molecular identifiers were incorporated when the TCRbeta library was constructed. TCRdb re-called the PCR reads through MiXCR, storing one row per CDR3 protein. The data hold some 290,000 distinct CDR3 sequences, with roughly 21% observed a single time. This sequence was found in a male patient between 5 and 17 years old who had a stem cell transplant for acute lymphoblastic leukemia, so the T cells may come from the graft donor. Sequenced here: PBMCs, mostly from graft donor cells, sampled 180 days after TCRalphabeta/CD19-depleted stem cell transplant.

CDR3 bases: TGTGCCAGCAGCTTGGCCGGTTACACCGGGGAGCTGTTTTTT. Translating gives CASSLAGYTGELFF. The chain links TRBV5-5 to TRBJ2-2, with D hard to call. CDR1 is SGHKS, CDR2 YYEKEE, per germline (reference sequence). The CDR3 runs 14 residues. Trimming took 0 bases from V and 3 from J, leaving 6 bases between them.